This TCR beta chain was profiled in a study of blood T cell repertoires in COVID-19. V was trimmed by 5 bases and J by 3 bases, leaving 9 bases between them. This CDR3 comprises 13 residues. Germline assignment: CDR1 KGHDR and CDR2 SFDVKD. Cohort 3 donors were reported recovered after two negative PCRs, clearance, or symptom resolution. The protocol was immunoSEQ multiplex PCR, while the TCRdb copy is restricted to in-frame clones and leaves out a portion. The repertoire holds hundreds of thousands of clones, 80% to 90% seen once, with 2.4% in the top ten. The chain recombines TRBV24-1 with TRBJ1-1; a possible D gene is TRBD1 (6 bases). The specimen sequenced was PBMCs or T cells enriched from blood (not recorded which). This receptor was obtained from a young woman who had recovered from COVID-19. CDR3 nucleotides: TGTGCCACCAGTGTAGGGGGAGACACTGAAGCTTTCTTT. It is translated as CATSVGGDTEAFF.